The clone carrying this TCR beta chain was found a few times. What it recognizes is unknown. Sorted subsets were CFSE-labeled and cultured 4 to 6 days with allogeneic dendritic cells. The data were obtained in a study of regulatory dendritic cells for organ transplantation. Study-level findings and limits: Memory CD8+ clonal expansion seemed more limited with regulatory than mature dendritic cells.

Some clones are missing from TCRdb's copy, which holds only in-frame ones; the method was immunoSEQ multiplex PCR. The table has fewer than 8,500 clones, over 60% seen once. Germline trimming cut 0 bases from V and 7 bases from J; bases unmatched to any gene: 7. Germline V lookup: CDR1 SGHDT, CDR2 YYEEEE. This CDR3 contains 14 residues. The chain couples TRBV5-6 to TRBJ2-7; 7 bases match TRBD1. This sequence was found in a human donor in good health. Sequenced sample: memory CD4+ T cells from blood cultured with dendritic cells. This sample's subset: CD45RO+ memory T cells. The CDR3 region has the DNA TGTGCCAGCAGCTTGGCGACAGGGTCCCTAGAGCAGTACTTC. Protein product: CASSLATGSLEQYF.